Listed here are 7 T cell receptor beta chains from one sample, sequenced in a study of PD-1 blockade in classical Hodgkin lymphoma. Only in-frame clones appear in the TCRdb table, and some are missing; sequencing was by immunoSEQ multiplex PCR. The sample holds about 28,000 clones, 90% to 95% seen once. The time point is: newly diagnosed, previously untreated cHL patient sample. Sequencing input: peripheral blood mononuclear cells (PBMCs). All receptors come from a human donor with classical Hodgkin lymphoma.

This chain connects TRBV28 to TRBJ2-5, with D unclear. Germline CDR1 MDHEN, CDR2 SYDVKM. The germline V and J ends were trimmed by 7 bases and 5 bases, with 8 bases remaining between them. The CDR3 loop spans 11 amino acids. The CDR3 DNA reads as TGTGCCAGCACCACTACGGAGACCCAGTACTTC. This sequence encodes CASTTTETQYF.

V gene TRBV7-2 combines with J gene TRBJ2-3; D is perhaps TRBD2 (6 bases). CDR3 length equals 18 residues. Germline assignment: CDR1 SGHTA and CDR2 FQGNSA. Trimming cost V 4 bases and J 0 bases, with 20 bases left between them. CDR3 sequence reads: CASSSEALLAVSTDTQYF. DNA of the CDR3: TGTGCCAGCAGCTCCGAAGCCCTACTAGCTGTTAGCACAGATACGCAGTATTTT.

The V call is TRBV5-6, the J call TRBJ2-5; D unresolved. V lost 0 bases, J lost 4 bases, and 7 bases lay in between. The CDR3 length is 13 residues. The V gene's germline CDR1 is SGHDT and CDR2 YYEEEE. In nucleotides, the CDR3 is TGTGCCAGCAGCTTGGTCGGCCGAGAGACCCAGTACTTC. Its protein product is CASSLVGRETQYF.

The chain employs TRBV27 and TRBJ2-2; 9 bases align to TRBD2. The junction had 14 bases not matched to a gene; V was cut back by 3 bases and J by 0 bases. Germline V gene lookup returns CDR1 MNHEY and CDR2 SMNVEV (reference sequence). The CDR3 runs to 20 residues. The CDR3 DNA reads TGTGCCAGCAGTTTCCATCTGGGGCTAGCGGGGAATGCGAACACCGGGGAGCTGTTTTTT. Translating gives CASSFHLGLAGNANTGELFF.

The chain couples TRBV2 to TRBJ2-1; 10 nucleotides line up with TRBD2. The CDR3 totals 16 residues. Germline CDR1 and CDR2: SNHLY and FYNNEI. J gave up 4 bases and V 5 bases, and 8 bases lay outside the gene matches. CDR3 residues: CASSPVTSGTYNEQFF. As DNA, the CDR3 is TGTGCCAGCAGTCCCGTTACTAGCGGGACTTACAATGAGCAGTTCTTC.

The chain's CDR3 is CASSLQGVYGYTF. The CDR3 DNA sequence: TGTGCCAGCAGCTTGCAGGGGGTCTATGGCTACACCTTC. The chain recombines TRBV5-6 with TRBJ1-2; the match to TRBD1 covers 7 bases. Germline CDR1 reads SGHDT; CDR2 reads YYEEEE. CDR3 size: 13 residues. V was clipped by 1 base and J by 4 bases; unmatched bases: 1.

The chain joins TRBV21-1 to TRBJ2-1; the DNA was not compared with TRBD1, the D call given in the table. TRBV21-1 is annotated as a pseudogene. The CDR3 sequence is 13 residues long. CDR3 in amino acids: CASSQRGHNEQFF. CDR3 nucleotides: TGTGCCAGCAGCCAAAGGGGCCACAATGAGCAGTTCTTC.